The T cell receptor beta chain described here comes from a study of shared clonotypes between healthy human individuals. The V end lost 1 base, the J end lost 7 bases, and 11 bases lay between the germline ends. Germline CDR1 is LNHNV and CDR2 is YYDKDF (reference sequence). The CDR3 is 14 residues long. Profiling relied on immunoSEQ multiplex PCR, and the TCRdb table lists in-frame clones only, not all of them. The sample lists roughly 2,300,000 clones; about 90% were seen once. Study results and caveats: Of the naive CD4 clonotypes, approximately 5% were shared across several donors.

Concerning this clone: Its antigen is unknown.

The sequencing input was naive CD4+ T cells from PBMCs. Documented subset: CD45RA+ positively selected. This clonotype was obtained from a man between 18 and 35 years old in good health. Some clones in this sample may be carry-over from other donors' samples. This rearrangement joins TRBV15 to TRBJ1-5, with D possibly being TRBD1 (5 bases). The DNA for the CDR3 is TGTGCCACCAGCAGAGGGGGACGGGTGCAGCCCCAGCATTTT. The encoded protein is CATSRGGRVQPQHF.